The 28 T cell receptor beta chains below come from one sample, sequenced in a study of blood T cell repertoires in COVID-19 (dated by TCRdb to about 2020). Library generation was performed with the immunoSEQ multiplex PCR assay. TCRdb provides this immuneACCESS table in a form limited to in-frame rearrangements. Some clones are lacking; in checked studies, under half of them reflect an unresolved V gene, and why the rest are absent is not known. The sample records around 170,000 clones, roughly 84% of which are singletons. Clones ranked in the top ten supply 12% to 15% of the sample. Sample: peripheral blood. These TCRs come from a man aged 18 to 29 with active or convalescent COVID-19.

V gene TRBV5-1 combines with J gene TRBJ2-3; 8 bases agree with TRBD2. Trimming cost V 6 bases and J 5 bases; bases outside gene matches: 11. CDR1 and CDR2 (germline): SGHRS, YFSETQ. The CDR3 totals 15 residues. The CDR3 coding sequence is TGCGCCAGCAACCCCATCCCGGGAGGGGTAGATACGCAGTATTTT. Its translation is CASNPIPGGVDTQYF.

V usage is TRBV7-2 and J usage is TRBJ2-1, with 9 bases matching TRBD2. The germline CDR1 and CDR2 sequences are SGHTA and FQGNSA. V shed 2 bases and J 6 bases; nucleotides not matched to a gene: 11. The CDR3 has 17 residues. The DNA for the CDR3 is TGTGCCAGCAGCTTAACGGCTTCTAGCGGGATGGGCAATGAGCAGTTCTTC. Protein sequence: CASSLTASSGMGNEQFF.

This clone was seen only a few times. The CDR3 DNA follows: TGTGCCACCTCATGGACAGGGGACACTGAAGCTTTCTTT. Translation gives CATSWTGDTEAFF. The V and J genes are TRBV6-5 and TRBJ1-1; 9 bases are shared with TRBD1. Germline values: CDR1 MNHEY, CDR2 SVGAGI. V shed 10 bases and J 3 bases; nucleotides not matched to a gene: 6. This CDR3 contains 13 residues.

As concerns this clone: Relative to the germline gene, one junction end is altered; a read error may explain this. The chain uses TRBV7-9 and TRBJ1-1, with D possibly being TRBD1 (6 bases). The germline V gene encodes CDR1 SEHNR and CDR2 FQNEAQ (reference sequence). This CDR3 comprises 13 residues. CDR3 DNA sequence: TGTGCCAGCAGCTTATTAGGACAGCTCCGAGACTCTTTT. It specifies CASSLLGQLRDSF.

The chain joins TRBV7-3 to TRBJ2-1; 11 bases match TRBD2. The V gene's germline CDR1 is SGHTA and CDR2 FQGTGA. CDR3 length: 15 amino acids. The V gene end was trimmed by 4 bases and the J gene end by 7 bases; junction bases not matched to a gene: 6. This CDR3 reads CASSSLAGGHNEQFF. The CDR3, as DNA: TGTGCCAGCAGCTCCTTAGCGGGAGGGCATAATGAGCAGTTCTTC.

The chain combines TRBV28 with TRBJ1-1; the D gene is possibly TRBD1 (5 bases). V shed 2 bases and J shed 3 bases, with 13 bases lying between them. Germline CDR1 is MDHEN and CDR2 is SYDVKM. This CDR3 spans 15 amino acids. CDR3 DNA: TGTGCCAGCAGTTTAGTGGGGGGGAGGGACACTGAAGCTTTCTTT. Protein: CASSLVGGRDTEAFF.

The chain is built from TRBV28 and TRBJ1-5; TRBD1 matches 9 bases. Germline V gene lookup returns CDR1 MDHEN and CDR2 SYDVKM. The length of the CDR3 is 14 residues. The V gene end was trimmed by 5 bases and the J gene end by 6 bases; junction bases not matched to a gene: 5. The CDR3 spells CASSPGQGSQPQHF. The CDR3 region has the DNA TGTGCCAGCAGTCCCGGACAGGGGTCTCAGCCCCAGCATTTT.

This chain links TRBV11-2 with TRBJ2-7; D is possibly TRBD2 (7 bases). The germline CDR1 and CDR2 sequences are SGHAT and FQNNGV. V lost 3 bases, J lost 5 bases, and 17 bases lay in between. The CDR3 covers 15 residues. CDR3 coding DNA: TGTGCCAGCAGCTTCGGGGCAAGAGGGGGGGACGAGCAGTACTTC. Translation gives CASSFGARGGDEQYF.

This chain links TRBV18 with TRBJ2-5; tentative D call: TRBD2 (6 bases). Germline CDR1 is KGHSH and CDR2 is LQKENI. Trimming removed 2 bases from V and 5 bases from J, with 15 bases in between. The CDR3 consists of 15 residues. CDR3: CASSPYQGEEETQYF. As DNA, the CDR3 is TGTGCCAGCTCACCATATCAAGGGGAGGAGGAGACCCAGTACTTC.

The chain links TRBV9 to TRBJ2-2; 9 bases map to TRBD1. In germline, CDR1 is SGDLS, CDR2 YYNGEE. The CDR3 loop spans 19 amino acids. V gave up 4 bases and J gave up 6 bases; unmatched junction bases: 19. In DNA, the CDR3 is TGTGCCAGCAGCTGGGCCCCAGCGGGACAGGGAATCACCGCCGGGGAGCTGTTTTTT. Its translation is CASSWAPAGQGITAGELFF.

The CDR3 region is CASKVSGKAHGYTF. The CDR3 DNA reads TGTGCCAGCAAAGTATCAGGGAAGGCACATGGCTACACCTTC. The chain has TRBV6-4 and TRBJ1-2; D possibly corresponds to TRBD1 (5 bases). The V gene's germline CDR1 is MRHNA and CDR2 SNTAGT. V was clipped by 7 bases and J by 6 bases, with 18 bases between them. CDR3 length: 14 residues.

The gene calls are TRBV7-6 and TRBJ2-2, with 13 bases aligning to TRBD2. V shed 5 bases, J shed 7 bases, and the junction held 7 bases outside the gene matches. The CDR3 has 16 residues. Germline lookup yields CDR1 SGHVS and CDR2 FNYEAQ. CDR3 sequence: CASSPWTSGGIGELFF. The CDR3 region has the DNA TGTGCCAGCAGCCCCTGGACTAGCGGGGGAATCGGGGAGCTGTTTTTT.

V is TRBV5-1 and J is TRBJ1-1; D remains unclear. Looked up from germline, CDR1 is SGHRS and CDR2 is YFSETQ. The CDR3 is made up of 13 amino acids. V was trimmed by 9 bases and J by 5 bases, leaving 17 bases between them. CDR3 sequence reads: CATSEDVRTEAFF. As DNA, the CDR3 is TGCGCCACCTCCGAGGATGTTCGTACTGAAGCTTTCTTT.

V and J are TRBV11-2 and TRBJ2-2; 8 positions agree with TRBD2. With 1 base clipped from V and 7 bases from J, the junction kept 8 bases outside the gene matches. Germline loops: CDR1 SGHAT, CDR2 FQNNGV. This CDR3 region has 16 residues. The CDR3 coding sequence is TGTGCCAGCAGCTTAGGACGCGGGGGGAGAGTCGGGGAGCTGTTTTTT. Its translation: CASSLGRGGRVGELFF.

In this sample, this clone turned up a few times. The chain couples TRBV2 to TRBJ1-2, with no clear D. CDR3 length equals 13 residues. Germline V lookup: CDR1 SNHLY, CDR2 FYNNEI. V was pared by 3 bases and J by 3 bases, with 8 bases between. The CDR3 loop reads CASSDSVHYGYTF. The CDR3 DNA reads TGTGCCAGCAGTGATTCGGTACACTATGGCTACACCTTC.

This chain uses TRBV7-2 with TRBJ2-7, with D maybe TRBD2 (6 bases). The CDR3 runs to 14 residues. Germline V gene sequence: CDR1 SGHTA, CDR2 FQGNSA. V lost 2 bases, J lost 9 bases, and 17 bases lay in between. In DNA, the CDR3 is TGTGCCAGCAGCTTATATATAGCACGAGCGGGGCAGTACTTC. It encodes CASSLYIARAGQYF.

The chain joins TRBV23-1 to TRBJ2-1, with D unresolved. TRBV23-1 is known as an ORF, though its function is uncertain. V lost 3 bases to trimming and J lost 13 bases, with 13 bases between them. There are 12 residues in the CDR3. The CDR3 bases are TGCGCCAGCAGTCACCCTGTGAGGAGACAGTTCTTC. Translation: CASSHPVRRQFF.

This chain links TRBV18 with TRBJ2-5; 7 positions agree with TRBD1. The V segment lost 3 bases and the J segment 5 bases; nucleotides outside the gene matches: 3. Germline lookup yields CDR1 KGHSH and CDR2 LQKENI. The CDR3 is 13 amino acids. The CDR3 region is CASSPADRETQYF. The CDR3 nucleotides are TGTGCCAGCTCACCTGCGGACAGGGAGACCCAGTACTTC.

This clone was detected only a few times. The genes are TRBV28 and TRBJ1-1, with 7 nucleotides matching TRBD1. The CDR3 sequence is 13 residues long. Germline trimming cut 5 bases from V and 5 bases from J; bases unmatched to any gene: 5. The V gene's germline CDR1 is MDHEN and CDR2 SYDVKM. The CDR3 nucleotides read TGTGCCAGCAGTCCTCCGGACAGGACTGAAGCTTTCTTT. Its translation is CASSPPDRTEAFF.

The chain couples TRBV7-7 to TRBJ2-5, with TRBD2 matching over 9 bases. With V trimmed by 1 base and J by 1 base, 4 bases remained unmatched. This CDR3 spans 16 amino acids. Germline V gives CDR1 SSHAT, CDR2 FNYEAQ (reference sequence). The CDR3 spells CASSLGLAGFQETQYF. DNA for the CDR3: TGTGCCAGCAGCTTAGGGCTAGCGGGGTTCCAAGAGACCCAGTACTTC.

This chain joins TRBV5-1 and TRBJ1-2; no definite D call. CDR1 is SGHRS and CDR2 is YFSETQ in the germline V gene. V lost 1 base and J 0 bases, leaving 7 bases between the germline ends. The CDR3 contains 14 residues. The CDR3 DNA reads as TGCGCCAGCAGCTTGAGCTACTCTAACTATGGCTACACCTTC. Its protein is CASSLSYSNYGYTF.

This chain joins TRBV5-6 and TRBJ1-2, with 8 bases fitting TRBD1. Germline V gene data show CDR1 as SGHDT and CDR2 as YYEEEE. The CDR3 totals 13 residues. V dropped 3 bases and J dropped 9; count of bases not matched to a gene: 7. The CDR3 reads CASSSDRVGRYTF. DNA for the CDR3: TGTGCCAGCAGCTCGGACAGGGTCGGTCGCTACACCTTC.

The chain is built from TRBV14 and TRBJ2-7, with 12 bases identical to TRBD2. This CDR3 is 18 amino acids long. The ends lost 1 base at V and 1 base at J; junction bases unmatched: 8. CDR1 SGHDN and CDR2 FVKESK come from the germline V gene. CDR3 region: CASSQVRLAGDKSYEQYF. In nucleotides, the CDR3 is TGTGCCAGCAGCCAAGTTCGACTAGCGGGAGATAAATCCTACGAGCAGTACTTC.

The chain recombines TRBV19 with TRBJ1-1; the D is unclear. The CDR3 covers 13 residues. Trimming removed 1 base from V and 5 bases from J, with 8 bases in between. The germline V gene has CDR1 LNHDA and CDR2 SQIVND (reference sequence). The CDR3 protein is CASSIVAGTEAFF. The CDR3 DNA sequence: TGTGCCAGTAGTATAGTTGCGGGGACTGAAGCTTTCTTT.

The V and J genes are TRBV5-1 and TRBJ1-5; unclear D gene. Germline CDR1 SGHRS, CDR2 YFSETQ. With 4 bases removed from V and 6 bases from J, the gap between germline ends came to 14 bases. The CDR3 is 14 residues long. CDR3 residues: CASSRGSSGQPQHF. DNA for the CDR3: TGCGCCAGCAGCCGCGGTTCTAGTGGTCAGCCCCAGCATTTT.

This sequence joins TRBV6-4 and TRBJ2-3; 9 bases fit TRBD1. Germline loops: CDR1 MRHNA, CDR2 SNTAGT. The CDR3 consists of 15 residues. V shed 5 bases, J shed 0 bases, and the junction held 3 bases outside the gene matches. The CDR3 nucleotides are TGTGCCAGCAGTCGGGGGACAGGGAGCACAGATACGCAGTATTTT. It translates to CASSRGTGSTDTQYF.

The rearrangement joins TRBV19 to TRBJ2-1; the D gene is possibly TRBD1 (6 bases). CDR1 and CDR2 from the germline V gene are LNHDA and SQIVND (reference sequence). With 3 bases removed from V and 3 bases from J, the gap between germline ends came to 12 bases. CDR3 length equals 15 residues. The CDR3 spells CASSIEDRFYNEQFF. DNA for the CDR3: TGTGCCAGTAGTATCGAGGACAGATTCTACAATGAGCAGTTCTTC. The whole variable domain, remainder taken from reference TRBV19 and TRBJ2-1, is DGGITQSPKYLFRKEGQNVTLSCEQNLNHDAMYWYRQDPGQGLRLIYYSQIVNDFQKGDIAEGYSVSREKKESFPLTVTSAQKNPTAFYLCASSIEDRFYNEQFFGPGTRLTVL.

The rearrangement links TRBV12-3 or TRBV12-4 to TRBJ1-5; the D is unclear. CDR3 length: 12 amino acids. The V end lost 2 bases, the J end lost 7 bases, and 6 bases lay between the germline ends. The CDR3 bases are TGTGCCAGCAGTTTACCGCGGCAGCCCCAGCATTTT. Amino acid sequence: CASSLPRQPQHF.